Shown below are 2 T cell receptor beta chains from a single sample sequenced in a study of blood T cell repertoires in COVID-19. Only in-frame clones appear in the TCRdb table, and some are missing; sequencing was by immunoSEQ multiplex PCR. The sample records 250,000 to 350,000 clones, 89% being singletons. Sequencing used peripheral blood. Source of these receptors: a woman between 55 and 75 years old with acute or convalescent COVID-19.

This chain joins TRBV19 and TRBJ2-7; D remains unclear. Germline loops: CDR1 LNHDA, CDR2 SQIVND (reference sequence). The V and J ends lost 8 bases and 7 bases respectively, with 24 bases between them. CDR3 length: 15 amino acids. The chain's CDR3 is CASAPVPTPRGEQYF. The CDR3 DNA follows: TGTGCCAGTGCCCCGGTTCCAACCCCGCGTGGTGAGCAGTACTTC.

CDR3 bases: TGTGCCAGCAGCGGGGACAGGGGAGGGCAAGAGACCCAGTACTTC. Its protein is CASSGDRGGQETQYF. This chain connects TRBV9 to TRBJ2-5; 10 bases fit TRBD1. V trimming: 3 bases; J trimming: 2 bases; junction bases outside the gene matches: 4. In germline, CDR1 is SGDLS, CDR2 YYNGEE. The CDR3 extends over 15 amino acids.